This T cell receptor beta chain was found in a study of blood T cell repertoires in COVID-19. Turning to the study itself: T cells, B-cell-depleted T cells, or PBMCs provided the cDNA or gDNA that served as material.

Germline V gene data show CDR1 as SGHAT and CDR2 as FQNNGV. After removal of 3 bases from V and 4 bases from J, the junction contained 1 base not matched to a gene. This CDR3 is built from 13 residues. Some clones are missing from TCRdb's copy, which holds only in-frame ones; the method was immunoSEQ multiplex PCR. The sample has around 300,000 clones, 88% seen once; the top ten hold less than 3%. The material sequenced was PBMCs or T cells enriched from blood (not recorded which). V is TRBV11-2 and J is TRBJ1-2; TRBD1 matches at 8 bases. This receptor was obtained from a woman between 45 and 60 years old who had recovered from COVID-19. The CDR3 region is CASSLGTGYGYTF. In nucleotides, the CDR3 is TGTGCCAGCAGCTTGGGGACAGGCTATGGCTACACCTTC.